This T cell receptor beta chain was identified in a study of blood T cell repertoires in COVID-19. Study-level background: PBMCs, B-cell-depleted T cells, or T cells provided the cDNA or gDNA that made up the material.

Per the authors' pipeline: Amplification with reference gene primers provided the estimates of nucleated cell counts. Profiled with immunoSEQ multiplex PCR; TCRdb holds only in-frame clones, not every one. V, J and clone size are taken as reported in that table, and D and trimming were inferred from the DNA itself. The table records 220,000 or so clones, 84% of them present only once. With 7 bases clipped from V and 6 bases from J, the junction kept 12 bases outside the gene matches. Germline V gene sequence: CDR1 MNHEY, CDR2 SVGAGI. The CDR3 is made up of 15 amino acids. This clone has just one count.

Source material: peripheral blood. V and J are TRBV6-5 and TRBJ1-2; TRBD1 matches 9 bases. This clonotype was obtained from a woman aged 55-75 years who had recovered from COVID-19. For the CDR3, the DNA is TGTGCCAGCATTATACTTACAGGGGGCCGGGATGGCTACACCTTC. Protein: CASIILTGGRDGYTF.